The clone carrying this T cell receptor beta chain was seen a handful of times. What it recognizes is unknown. The data derive from a study of T cell repertoires in cytomegalovirus infection. TCRdb redid the calling of the reads with MiXCR, one entry per CDR3 protein. Counted here are hundreds of thousands of distinct CDR3 sequences, about 24% occurring once; the ten biggest clones make up 8%. Germline V gene sequence: CDR1 MDHEN, CDR2 SYDVKM. CDR3 length equals 14 residues. With 6 bases removed from V and 4 bases from J, the gap between germline ends came to 15 bases. Findings and caveats of the study: Cumulative frequency of public TCR beta families picked out carriers of CMV plus the relevant HLA.

The sequenced sample was CD8+ T cells from PBMCs. The rearrangement uses TRBV28 and TRBJ1-1; the D gene is possibly TRBD1 (5 bases). The origin of this receptor is a human donor in good health (CMV status not recorded). Some clones in this sample may be carry-over from other donors' samples. The CDR3 DNA sequence: TGTGCCAGCAGCGTAGGGGCCGCGGCCACTGAAGCTTTCTTT. This translates into CASSVGAAATEAFF.